Following are 10 T cell receptor beta chains from one sample sequenced in a study of shared clonotypes between healthy human individuals. Generated by immunoSEQ multiplex PCR, the TCRdb table keeps only in-frame clones and is missing some. The sample holds over 950,000 clones, about 72% seen once. Sequences were obtained from memory CD4+ T cells from PBMCs. Subset: CD45RA-negative fraction. These receptors were taken from a man younger than 35 in good health. Some clones in this sample may be carry-over from other donors' samples.

The V call is TRBV15, the J call TRBJ1-4; D is unclear. Trimming removed 3 bases from V and 8 bases from J, with 13 bases in between. Per germline, CDR1 LNHNV and CDR2 YYDKDF (reference sequence). This CDR3 contains 14 residues. CDR3 region: CATSRTRTGEKLFF. Here the CDR3 DNA reads TGTGCCACCAGCAGGACCCGGACCGGAGAAAAACTGTTTTTT.

The chain uses TRBV27 and TRBJ2-5; D may be TRBD1 (5 bases). This CDR3 has 13 amino acids. Germline loops: CDR1 MNHEY, CDR2 SMNVEV (reference sequence). The V gene lost 4 bases and the J gene lost 1 base, with 7 bases spanning the gap. DNA of the CDR3: TGTGCCAGCAGTTACAGGCCCCAAGAGACCCAGTACTTC. Translation: CASSYRPQETQYF.

The CDR3 is CASSPFCEQFF. CDR3 bases: TGCGCCAGCAGCCCGTTCTGTGAGCAGTTCTTC. V and J are TRBV4-3 and TRBJ2-1; D gene unclear. V was trimmed by 4 bases and J by 9 bases, leaving 7 bases between them. Germline CDR1 and CDR2: LGHNA and YSLEER. The CDR3 covers 11 residues.

The gene calls are TRBV7-5 and TRBJ2-1. TRBV7-5 is a documented pseudogene. This CDR3 comprises 15 residues. The CDR3 DNA is TGTGCCAGAAGCTTCGCGACTGGGAAGAACAATGAGCAGTTCTTC. This sequence encodes CARSFATGKNNEQFF.

This sequence joins TRBV7-9 and TRBJ2-4; the match to TRBD2 covers 15 bases. This CDR3 is 13 amino acids long. J lost 10 bases, V lost 5 bases, and 0 bases had no gene match. Germline CDR1 SEHNR, CDR2 FQNEAQ (reference sequence). This CDR3 reads CASSGLAGGIQYF. The DNA of the CDR3 is TGTGCCAGCAGCGGACTAGCGGGGGGGATTCAGTACTTC.

The chain links TRBV6-1 to TRBJ2-7; 8 nucleotides agree with TRBD1. Germline V gene data show CDR1 as MNHNS and CDR2 as SASEGT. J gave up 5 bases and V 8 bases, and 2 bases lay outside the gene matches. The CDR3 covers 11 residues. The CDR3 nucleotides are TGTGCCAGCCAGGACAGGGACGAGCAGTACTTC. Protein sequence: CASQDRDEQYF.

The chain is built from TRBV9 and TRBJ2-5; 8 nucleotides agree with TRBD2. Germline CDR1 is SGDLS and CDR2 is YYNGEE. The CDR3 consists of 16 residues. Trimming took 3 bases from V and 5 from J; bases not matched to a gene: 12. The CDR3 here is CASSGLGGRTGETQYF. DNA of the CDR3: TGTGCCAGCAGCGGACTAGGCGGGAGGACTGGGGAGACCCAGTACTTC.

The chain has TRBV10-2 and TRBJ2-7; 10 bases align to TRBD2. The CDR3 spans 14 residues. The germline V gene has CDR1 WSHSY and CDR2 SAAADI. The V and J ends lost 4 bases and 2 bases, in that order; junction bases with no gene match: 2. The CDR3 region is CASSGTSGAYEQYF. CDR3 sequence (DNA): TGCGCCAGCAGTGGGACTAGCGGTGCCTACGAGCAGTACTTC.

This chain uses TRBV6-1 with TRBJ1-4; D possibly corresponds to TRBD1 (6 bases). The CDR3 has 15 amino acids. Trimming left V 5 bases short and J 10 bases short, with 20 bases between. Germline-derived CDR1 and CDR2 are MNHNS and SASEGT. The CDR3 sequence: CASSQQDSFRGKLFF. The CDR3 DNA follows: TGTGCCAGCAGTCAACAAGACAGCTTCAGGGGAAAACTGTTTTTT.

This chain links TRBV5-1 with TRBJ2-1, with 12 positions matching TRBD1. Germline V gives CDR1 SGHRS, CDR2 YFSETQ. The V gene end was trimmed by 2 bases and the J gene end by 9 bases; junction bases not matched to a gene: 6. The CDR3 is 15 residues long. This CDR3 reads CASSFTGQGAVEQFF. The CDR3, as DNA: TGCGCCAGCAGCTTCACGGGACAGGGGGCAGTTGAGCAGTTCTTC. The full variable domain, rest sourced from reference TRBV5-1 and TRBJ2-1, is KAGVTQTPRYLIKTRGQQVTLSCSPISGHRSVSWYQQTPGQGLQFLFEYFSETQRNKGNFPGRFSGRQFSNSRSEMNVSTLELGDSALYLCASSFTGQGAVEQFFGPGTRLTVL.